The 27 T cell receptor beta chains listed next were all sequenced from one sample in a study of cytomegalovirus exposure and HLA in healthy donors. It was with 60 Vbeta and 13 Jbeta primers that the PCR ran. TCRdb keeps only in-frame clones here, not all; method: immunoSEQ multiplex PCR. The sample records 150,000 to 200,000 clones, roughly 73% being singletons. The sequenced material came from PBMCs. The receptors stem from a woman between 25 and 40 years old in good health and CMV-seronegative.

CDR3 DNA: TGTGCCAGCAGTGAACAGGCAAACAATCAGCCCCAGCATTTT. Amino acid sequence: CASSEQANNQPQHF. The gene calls are TRBV2 and TRBJ1-5; no clear D. The CDR3 consists of 14 residues. Looked up from germline, CDR1 is SNHLY and CDR2 is FYNNEI. Trimming removed 2 bases at V and 3 bases at J, with 8 bases between.

Here the CDR3 DNA reads TGTGCCAGCAGCTTAGCCAGGCCCTATAATTCACCCCTCCACTTT. Amino acid sequence: CASSLARPYNSPLHF. The rearrangement links TRBV7-8 to TRBJ1-6; D is unresolved. V was clipped by 0 bases and J by 2 bases, with 5 bases between them. The CDR3 is 15 amino acids. In germline, CDR1 is SGHVS, CDR2 FQNEAQ.

This clone was seen once. V usage is TRBV19 and J usage is TRBJ1-2; 7 positions agree with TRBD1. J lost 5 bases, V lost 8 bases, and 14 bases had no gene match. This CDR3 comprises 15 residues. Germline loops: CDR1 LNHDA, CDR2 SQIVND (reference sequence). The CDR3 nucleotides read TGTGCCAGTTCCCCACCGGGACAGAGGCTTTATGGCTACACCTTC. Its translation is CASSPPGQRLYGYTF.

The chain couples TRBV7-3 to TRBJ1-2; the D is unclear. The germline gives CDR1 SGHTA, CDR2 FQGTGA. The CDR3 is made up of 12 amino acids. V dropped 7 bases and J dropped 4 bases, with 10 bases sitting between them. DNA for the CDR3: TGTGCCAGCATCTATGGGAGCTATGGCTACACCTTC. Its protein is CASIYGSYGYTF.

The rearrangement uses TRBV4-1 and TRBJ1-2; TRBD1 is a possible D gene (5 bases). The germline V gene has CDR1 MGHRA and CDR2 YSYEKL. Trimming took off 0 bases at V and 5 bases at J, with 10 bases between the two ends. This CDR3 region has 14 residues. CDR3 loop: CASSQDSGTYGYTF. The CDR3, as DNA: TGCGCCAGCAGCCAAGATTCCGGGACTTATGGCTACACCTTC.

The V and J genes are TRBV4-1 and TRBJ1-6; D perhaps matches TRBD1 (6 bases). Between the trimmed V and J ends, which lost 2 bases and 7 bases, there was a span of 15 bases. Looked up from germline, CDR1 is MGHRA and CDR2 is YSYEKL. The CDR3 length is 16 residues. CDR3 sequence reads: CASSQWGLVVNSPLHF. Here the CDR3 DNA reads TGCGCCAGCAGCCAATGGGGGCTAGTAGTGAATTCACCCCTCCACTTT.

This clone was found a few times. This chain uses TRBV6-6 with TRBJ1-4; 9 nucleotides agree with TRBD1. Germline CDR1 and CDR2: MNHNY and SVGAGI (reference sequence). Germline trimming cut 6 bases from V and 3 bases from J; bases unmatched to any gene: 5. CDR3 length: 15 residues. CDR3 sequence (DNA): TGTGCCAGCAGCCCGGGACAGGGACCTAATGAAAAACTGTTTTTT. Amino acids: CASSPGQGPNEKLFF.

The CDR3 DNA is TGTGCCAGCAGCCAGGGCCTGGAGCAGTACTTC. Translating gives CASSQGLEQYF. The chain carries TRBV4-2 and TRBJ2-7; no firm D call. This CDR3 spans 11 amino acids. Between the trimmed V and J ends, which lost 3 bases and 7 bases, there was a span of 7 bases. Germline V CDR1 and CDR2: LGHNA, YNFKEQ.

This clone has only a few counts. The genes are TRBV11-1 and TRBJ2-3; D remains unclear. Germline V gene data show CDR1 as SGHAT and CDR2 as FQDESV (reference sequence). Between the trimmed V and J ends, which lost 4 bases and 4 bases, there was a span of 9 bases. The CDR3 is 13 residues long. CDR3 region: CASSSPLADTQYF. For the CDR3, the DNA is TGTGCCAGCAGCTCCCCACTGGCAGATACGCAGTATTTT.

This clone occurred once. This rearrangement joins TRBV7-8 to TRBJ2-5; D uncertain. In germline, CDR1 is SGHVS, CDR2 FQNEAQ. The CDR3 spans 14 residues. Between the trimmed V and J ends, which lost 3 bases and 3 bases, there was a span of 11 bases. Here the CDR3 DNA reads TGTGCCAGCAGCTTCACGGTCATCAAAGAGACCCAGTACTTC. It yields the protein CASSFTVIKETQYF.

The rearrangement joins TRBV14 to TRBJ2-2; TRBD2 is a possible D gene (6 bases). The V and J ends lost 4 bases and 5 bases respectively, with 14 bases between them. Looked up from germline, CDR1 is SGHDN and CDR2 is FVKESK. This CDR3 region has 15 residues. The CDR3 reads CASSLYLGLTGELFF. DNA of the CDR3: TGTGCCAGCAGCCTTTATCTAGGACTAACCGGGGAGCTGTTTTTT.

The CDR3 nucleotides read TGTGCCAGCAGTTTAGAACAGGGCATCACCTACGAGCAGTACTTC. Translation gives CASSLEQGITYEQYF. The chain joins TRBV27 to TRBJ2-5; D perhaps matches TRBD1 (6 bases). TRBJ2-7 explains the end of the DNA better; the J call may be wrong. CDR1 is MNHEY, CDR2 SMNVEV, per germline (reference sequence). The CDR3 loop spans 15 amino acids.

The chain is built from TRBV6-5 and TRBJ1-5; 7 bases are a match to TRBD1. The germline gives CDR1 MNHEY, CDR2 SVGAGI. Germline trimming cut 0 bases from V and 6 bases from J; bases unmatched to any gene: 2. The length of the CDR3 is 14 residues. In nucleotides, the CDR3 is TGTGCCAGCAGTTACTCGCAGGGGGTTCAGCCCCAGCATTTT. This sequence encodes CASSYSQGVQPQHF.

The rearrangement uses TRBV15 and TRBJ1-3, with a weak D call TRBD1 (6 bases). Germline values: CDR1 LNHNV, CDR2 YYDKDF (reference sequence). Deletions cut 3 bases from V and 0 bases from J, with 15 bases between. The CDR3 loop spans 17 amino acids. This CDR3 reads CATSSFQGQFSGNTIYF. CDR3 bases: TGTGCCACCAGCAGTTTCCAGGGGCAATTCTCTGGAAACACCATATATTTT.

The V and J genes are TRBV6-5 and TRBJ2-1; D is perhaps TRBD2 (6 bases). CDR3 size: 12 residues. CDR1 and CDR2 (germline): MNHEY, SVGAGI. V lost 5 bases and J 10 bases, leaving 12 bases between the germline ends. The CDR3 here is CASSPLAGEQFF. CDR3 in DNA: TGTGCCAGCAGTCCCCTGGCGGGGGAGCAGTTCTTC.

The chain employs TRBV10-3 and TRBJ2-5; D may be TRBD2 (5 bases). Germline assignment: CDR1 ENHRY and CDR2 SYGVKD. The V gene lost 7 bases and the J gene lost 7 bases, with 13 bases spanning the gap. The CDR3 spans 12 residues. CDR3 region: CAIKPRGGTQYF. Here the CDR3 DNA reads TGTGCCATCAAACCCCGGGGTGGGACCCAGTACTTC.

The genes are TRBV5-1 and TRBJ2-3; 11 nucleotides align to TRBD2. There are 16 residues in the CDR3. V trimming: 7 bases; J trimming: 1 base; junction bases outside the gene matches: 8. Germline CDR1 SGHRS, CDR2 YFSETQ. CDR3: CASSPRGLAGTDTQYF. Here the CDR3 DNA reads TGCGCCAGCTCTCCGCGGGGACTAGCGGGCACAGATACGCAGTATTTT.

This chain joins TRBV7-2 and TRBJ2-3; D call uncertain. CDR1 and CDR2 from the germline V gene are SGHTA and FQGNSA. V shed 2 bases and J shed 7 bases, with 10 bases lying between them. The CDR3 loop spans 13 amino acids. This CDR3 reads CASSLYEMNTQYF. The CDR3 bases are TGTGCCAGCAGCTTATACGAGATGAATACGCAGTATTTT.

The chain recombines TRBV10-3 with TRBJ2-1; 8 bases align to TRBD2. From germline, CDR1 is ENHRY and CDR2 SYGVKD. The V gene end was trimmed by 2 bases and the J gene end by 1 base; junction bases not matched to a gene: 1. There are 15 residues in the CDR3. The CDR3 DNA sequence: TGTGCCATCAGTGAGGGGACTAGGTCCTACAATGAGCAGTTCTTC. Its translation: CAISEGTRSYNEQFF.

The J gene is TRBJ2-2, the V gene TRBV28; a weak D match, TRBD1 (6 bases). V lost 6 bases to trimming and J lost 1 base, with 12 bases between them. This CDR3 has 15 residues. The V gene's germline CDR1 is MDHEN and CDR2 SYDVKM. CDR3 DNA: TGTGCCAGCAGCCCAAACAGGGTGAACACCGGGGAGCTGTTTTTT. Amino acids: CASSPNRVNTGELFF.

This sequence joins TRBV27 and TRBJ1-5; D is unclear. The CDR3 is made up of 13 amino acids. Trimming pared 6 bases from V and 1 base from J, leaving 7 bases between. Looked up from germline, CDR1 is MNHEY and CDR2 is SMNVEV (reference sequence). Here the CDR3 DNA reads TGTGCCAGCAGCCTGTCGAGCAATCAGCCCCAGCATTTT. Translation: CASSLSSNQPQHF.

The chain has TRBV7-2 and TRBJ2-1, with D tentatively TRBD2 (7 bases). Germline CDR1 SGHTA, CDR2 FQGNSA. This CDR3 has 14 amino acids. Trimming pared 5 bases from V and 5 bases from J, leaving 13 bases between. The CDR3 DNA sequence: TGTGCCAGCAGCCAAGGGGGGGCCCACAATGAGCAGTTCTTC. This codes for CASSQGGAHNEQFF.

This clone appeared a single time. V gene TRBV7-9 combines with J gene TRBJ2-1; 8 bases fit TRBD1. The V gene end was trimmed by 0 bases and the J gene end by 2 bases; junction bases not matched to a gene: 0. Per germline, CDR1 SEHNR and CDR2 FQNEAQ (reference sequence). The CDR3 consists of 15 residues. In DNA form, the CDR3 reads TGTGCCAGCAGCTTAGCACAGGGGGCCTACAATGAGCAGTTCTTC. Translating gives CASSLAQGAYNEQFF.

The genes are TRBV7-2 and TRBJ1-1; weak D call: TRBD1 (5 bases). V was pared by 6 bases and J by 6 bases, with 17 bases between. CDR3 length: 14 residues. Looked up from germline, CDR1 is SGHTA and CDR2 is FQGNSA. The DNA of the CDR3 is TGTGCCAGCAGGTCGACAGTGGGGATCCCTGAAGCTTTCTTT. Encoded protein: CASRSTVGIPEAFF.

The chain uses TRBV30 and TRBJ1-1, with D tentatively TRBD1 (5 bases). Germline V gives CDR1 GTSNPN, CDR2 SVGIG (reference sequence). V lost 3 bases and J lost 5, with 13 bases in between. This CDR3 has 13 residues. The CDR3 is CAWSASGGTEAFF. In DNA, the CDR3 is TGTGCCTGGAGCGCCTCGGGGGGGACTGAAGCTTTCTTT.

This chain joins TRBV2 and TRBJ2-5, with 11 bases matching TRBD1. Trimming at V came to 8 bases and at J to 7 bases, leaving 9 bases not matched to a gene. This CDR3 is 14 amino acids long. Per the germline V gene, CDR1 is SNHLY and CDR2 is FYNNEI. The CDR3 DNA sequence: TGTGCCAGCGCCGGGACAGGGGGGGTAGGGACCCAGTACTTC. This gives the protein CASAGTGGVGTQYF.

The chain employs TRBV6-1 and TRBJ2-1, with 8 bases lining up with TRBD2. V was clipped by 4 bases and J by 7 bases; unmatched bases: 6. This CDR3 spans 14 amino acids. The germline CDR1 and CDR2 sequences are MNHNS and SASEGT. This CDR3 is CASSVRGAGNEQFF. The CDR3 region has the DNA TGTGCCAGCAGTGTGCGGGGGGCGGGGAATGAGCAGTTCTTC.